One and the same sample provided the 31 T cell receptor beta chains below, sequenced in a study of T-cell reconstitution after alpha-beta-depleted transplantation in children listed by TCRdb under 2016. Receptor amplification or capture employed PCR. Sequencing took place on an Illumina HiSeq 2500. To normalize quantification of the TCRbeta repertoire, the TCR libraries were built with molecular barcoding that relied on unique molecular identifiers. Using fastp trimming at Q25 and MiXCR clonotype assembly, TCRdb reanalyzed the public sequencing data and kept in-frame beta chains. Entries that share a CDR3 protein sequence are merged under the most common genes and DNA. Here the sample has 900,000 or so distinct CDR3 sequences; about 16% occur a single time. The ten largest clones take up 5% of the sample. The treatment or condition label on this specimen signifies: allogeneic hematopoietic cell transplantation with graft depleted of TCRalphabeta T cells and CD19 B cells.

The starting material was PBMCs, mostly from graft donor cells, obtained 360 days after TCRalphabeta/CD19-depleted stem cell transplant. The source is a male patient between 5 and 17 years old who had a stem cell transplant for acute lymphoblastic leukemia, so the T cells may come from the graft donor.

In its sample, this clonotype was seen a few times. The chain links TRBV18 to TRBJ2-7; D is possibly TRBD2 (5 bases). The CDR3 totals 16 residues. V lost 0 bases, J lost 1 base, and 13 bases lay in between. Germline-derived CDR1 and CDR2 are KGHSH and LQKENI. The CDR3 region is CASSPPGIATSYEQYF. The CDR3 DNA follows: TGTGCCAGCTCACCACCGGGAATAGCGACTTCCTACGAGCAGTACTTC.

This clonotype has more than one count but fewer than ten. The V gene is TRBV5-1, the J gene TRBJ2-3; D is unclear. The germline gives CDR1 SGHRS, CDR2 YFSETQ. The CDR3 runs 12 residues. V was clipped by 6 bases and J by 4 bases, with 9 bases between them. CDR3 amino acids: CASTPESDTQYF. Written as DNA, the CDR3 is TGCGCCAGCACCCCGGAGTCAGATACGCAGTATTTT.

The sample holds a few counts of this clonotype. V and J are TRBV5-1 and TRBJ1-3, with D uncertain. The CDR3 loop spans 14 amino acids. Per germline, CDR1 SGHRS and CDR2 YFSETQ. Trimming took 4 bases from V and 0 from J, leaving 8 bases between them. This CDR3 reads CASSPESSGNTIYF. For the CDR3, the DNA is TGCGCCAGCAGCCCGGAGAGCTCTGGAAACACCATATATTTT.

At least ten counts were recorded for this clonotype. CDR3 in amino acids: CASSLGQGAGELFF. The CDR3 nucleotides read TGTGCCAGCAGCTTGGGACAGGGGGCCGGGGAGCTGTTTTTT. This chain links TRBV7-7 with TRBJ2-2, with 11 positions matching TRBD1. The V gene's germline CDR1 is SSHAT and CDR2 FNYEAQ (reference sequence). The CDR3 contains 14 residues. Trimming removed 3 bases from V and 6 bases from J; junction bases left unmatched: 0.

The chain uses TRBV15 and TRBJ2-1; 7 bases match TRBD1. Losses at the gene ends were 2 bases for V and 5 bases for J; bases not matched to a gene: 9. Germline V gene sequence: CDR1 LNHNV, CDR2 YYDKDF (reference sequence). The CDR3 is 16 amino acids. This CDR3 is CATSRPGQVPNNEQFF. The CDR3 bases are TGTGCCACCAGCAGACCCGGACAGGTCCCCAACAATGAGCAGTTCTTC.

This clonotype has at least ten counts. This chain connects TRBV29-1 to TRBJ2-2, with D perhaps given as TRBD1 or TRBD2 (5 bases each). Per germline, CDR1 SQVTM and CDR2 ANQGSEA. The V end lost 3 bases, the J end lost 3 bases, and 11 bases lay between the germline ends. This CDR3 comprises 14 residues. The CDR3 coding sequence is TGCAGCGTTGACCGGGGCCTGGACACCGGGGAGCTGTTTTTT. Encoded protein: CSVDRGLDTGELFF.

This clonotype was counted a few times. The rearrangement uses TRBV4-1 and TRBJ1-2, with 9 bases aligning to TRBD1. This CDR3 has 18 amino acids. The V segment lost 5 bases and the J segment 7 bases; nucleotides outside the gene matches: 20. Looked up from germline, CDR1 is MGHRA and CDR2 is YSYEKL. CDR3 protein: CASSVTPGQGLDIGGYTF. CDR3 in DNA: TGCGCCAGCAGCGTGACCCCGGGACAGGGTCTCGATATAGGTGGCTACACCTTC.

V usage is TRBV14 and J usage is TRBJ2-7; 12 nucleotides agree with TRBD2. Germline CDR1 and CDR2: SGHDN and FVKESK. This CDR3 spans 16 amino acids. Trimming cost V 4 bases and J 5 bases; bases outside gene matches: 9. DNA for the CDR3: TGTGCCAGCAGCCCTGGGACTAGCGGGTTTAAGGACGAGCAGTACTTC. Its protein product is CASSPGTSGFKDEQYF. The full variable domain, in which reference TRBV14 and TRBJ2-7 provide the parts outside the CDR3, is EAGVTQFPSHSVIEKGQTVTLRCDPISGHDNLYWYRRVMGKEIKFLLHFVKESKQDESGMPNNRFLAERTGGTYSTLKVQPAELEDSGVYFCASSPGTSGFKDEQYFGPGTRLTVT.

This clonotype was seen only a few times. This chain uses TRBV4-1 with TRBJ1-2; 7 bases match TRBD1. The V gene end was trimmed by 0 bases and the J gene end by 3 bases; junction bases not matched to a gene: 13. The CDR3 covers 18 residues. From germline, CDR1 is MGHRA and CDR2 YSYEKL. CDR3: CASSQDFGAGTVYYGYTF. CDR3 DNA: TGCGCCAGCAGCCAAGATTTTGGGGCCGGGACAGTTTACTATGGCTACACCTTC.

In its sample, this clonotype was seen a few times. The chain is built from TRBV7-9 and TRBJ2-1; no definite D call. Between the trimmed V and J ends, which lost 6 bases and 10 bases, there was a span of 13 bases. There are 12 residues in the CDR3. Germline V gene lookup returns CDR1 SEHNR and CDR2 FQNEAQ (reference sequence). As DNA, the CDR3 is TGTGCCAGCAGTCCCTTCGGAACCGAGCAGTTCTTC. It specifies CASSPFGTEQFF.

This clonotype was found once. The chain has TRBV20-1 and TRBJ2-7; possibly TRBD1 for D (6 bases). This CDR3 has 15 residues. V was cut by 3 bases and J by 3 bases, with 18 bases left in between. CDR1 is DFQATT, CDR2 SNEGSKA, per germline (reference sequence). CDR3 bases: TGCAGTGCTAGGAGAGTTACAGGGTCGGGCTACGAGCAGTACTTC. This encodes CSARRVTGSGYEQYF.

This chain links TRBV20-1 with TRBJ2-7; D is unclear. The CDR3 extends over 13 amino acids. CDR1 is DFQATT, CDR2 SNEGSKA, per germline (reference sequence). Between the trimmed V and J ends, which lost 3 bases and 5 bases, there was a span of 14 bases. CDR3 region: CSASQTSEDEQYF. DNA of the CDR3: TGCAGTGCTAGCCAGACTTCAGAAGACGAGCAGTACTTC.

The table lists this clonotype with many counts. The chain recombines TRBV11-3 with TRBJ2-5, with D tentatively TRBD2 (5 bases). Germline CDR1 SGHNT, CDR2 YENEEA. This CDR3 contains 13 residues. V lost 3 bases, J lost 3 bases, and 8 bases lay in between. For the CDR3, the DNA is TGTGCCAGCAGCTTCGGGATGGAAGAGACCCAGTACTTC. Protein sequence: CASSFGMEETQYF.

This clonotype turned up a few times. The chain combines TRBV12-3 or TRBV12-4 with TRBJ2-7; 14 nucleotides match TRBD2. V trimming: 4 bases; J trimming: 6 bases; junction bases outside the gene matches: 5. This CDR3 spans 15 amino acids. As DNA, the CDR3 is TGTGCCAGCAGTTCTAGAGGACTAGCGGGGGGCGAGCAGTACTTC. Its protein product is CASSSRGLAGGEQYF.

In its sample, this clonotype was seen many times. This rearrangement joins TRBV12-3 or TRBV12-4 to TRBJ2-7, with TRBD1 matching 9 bases. The CDR3 is made up of 15 amino acids. V lost 3 bases to trimming and J lost 3 bases; unmatched junction nucleotides: 6. This chain's CDR3 is CASSFSTGGLYEQYF. As DNA, the CDR3 is TGTGCCAGCAGTTTTTCAACAGGGGGCCTCTACGAGCAGTACTTC.

The chain recombines TRBV5-1 with TRBJ1-2; D is uncertain. V lost 3 bases, J lost 7 bases, and 10 bases lay in between. The CDR3 consists of 12 residues. The germline V gene encodes CDR1 SGHRS and CDR2 YFSETQ. As DNA, the CDR3 is TGCGCCAGCAGCTACCTCGGGTCTGGCTACACCTTC. It translates to CASSYLGSGYTF.

Regarding this clonotype: A much larger clone differs by one base, so this may be a read error. J is TRBJ2-7 and V is TRBV27; 7 nucleotides line up with TRBD1. This CDR3 has 17 residues. The V gene's germline CDR1 is MNHEY and CDR2 SMNVEV (reference sequence). V shed 6 bases, J shed 4 bases, and the junction held 18 bases outside the gene matches. The chain's CDR3 is CASRSSSPGQQGYEQYF. CDR3 bases: TGTGCCAGCAGATCCTCATCCCCGGGACAGCAAGGGTACGAGCAGTACTTC.

This clonotype was found a few times. This chain links TRBV20-1 with TRBJ2-7; D possibly corresponds to TRBD1 (6 bases). Looked up from germline, CDR1 is DFQATT and CDR2 is SNEGSKA (reference sequence). V lost 4 bases and J 2 bases, leaving 15 bases between the germline ends. The CDR3 runs 14 residues. The DNA for the CDR3 is TGCAGTGCTACACCAGGGGTAACCCCCTACGAGCAGTACTTC. Its protein product is CSATPGVTPYEQYF.

V and J are TRBV9 and TRBJ2-1; tentative D call: TRBD1 (6 bases). Germline V lookup: CDR1 SGDLS, CDR2 YYNGEE. The V and J ends lost 6 bases and 8 bases respectively, with 24 bases between them. The CDR3 runs to 16 residues. CDR3 bases: TGTGCCAGCACCCAACTAGAAACCCTTTCAGGGGATGAGCAGTTCTTC. Translating gives CASTQLETLSGDEQFF.

This clonotype was detected many times. The genes are TRBV24-1 and TRBJ2-1, with D possibly being TRBD2 (5 bases). The V end lost 9 bases, the J end lost 3 bases, and 11 bases lay between the germline ends. This CDR3 contains 13 residues. Germline V gene sequence: CDR1 KGHDR, CDR2 SFDVKD. The CDR3 nucleotides are TGTGCCACCGGGGAGAGAAACTACAATGAGCAGTTCTTC. It yields the protein CATGERNYNEQFF.

This clonotype was detected a few times. The chain has TRBV28 and TRBJ1-6; D ambiguous. Germline V gene lookup returns CDR1 MDHEN and CDR2 SYDVKM. The CDR3 spans 13 residues. V was pared by 5 bases and J by 8 bases, with 10 bases between. The CDR3 DNA is TGTGCCAGCAGTGAAACCGGGTATTCACCCCTCCACTTT. Amino acid sequence: CASSETGYSPLHF.

In its sample, this clonotype was seen once. This rearrangement joins TRBV25-1 to TRBJ2-3; possible D gene TRBD1, 5 bases. The germline V gene encodes CDR1 MGHDK and CDR2 SYGVNS. There are 15 residues in the CDR3. V was clipped by 7 bases and J by 6 bases, with 20 bases between them. The CDR3 is CASTPRDKQRDTQYF. CDR3 nucleotides: TGTGCCAGCACCCCCAGGGATAAACAAAGGGATACGCAGTATTTT.

This clonotype was counted only a few times. This chain joins TRBV6-5 and TRBJ2-7, with 8 bases that match TRBD1. The ends lost 4 bases at V and 7 bases at J; junction bases unmatched: 12. Per germline, CDR1 MNHEY and CDR2 SVGAGI. This CDR3 has 15 amino acids. Here the CDR3 reads CASSWTGQGPQEQYF. CDR3 in DNA: TGTGCCAGCAGTTGGACCGGACAGGGACCACAGGAGCAGTACTTC.

This clonotype was seen more than once but under ten times. The chain combines TRBV5-1 with TRBJ2-1; 13 bases line up with TRBD2. Germline CDR1 is SGHRS and CDR2 is YFSETQ. The CDR3 contains 17 residues. V shed 2 bases, J shed 6 bases, and the junction held 8 bases outside the gene matches. This chain's CDR3 is CASSFPKTSGRLNEQFF. The CDR3 nucleotides are TGCGCCAGCAGCTTTCCTAAGACTAGCGGGAGGCTCAATGAGCAGTTCTTC.

This clonotype was recorded at least ten times. The rearrangement uses TRBV5-1 and TRBJ2-7; D may be TRBD2 (6 bases). With 2 bases removed from V and 5 bases from J, the gap between germline ends came to 14 bases. Germline V gene lookup returns CDR1 SGHRS and CDR2 YFSETQ. There are 14 residues in the CDR3. For the CDR3, the DNA is TGCGCCAGCAGCTTATCACTAGCTAGAAACGAGCAGTACTTC. Translation: CASSLSLARNEQYF.

The chain carries TRBV15 and TRBJ2-1; 7 bases line up with TRBD2. Germline assignment: CDR1 LNHNV and CDR2 YYDKDF (reference sequence). This CDR3 is built from 17 residues. With 6 bases clipped from V and 1 base from J, the junction kept 12 bases outside the gene matches. This CDR3 reads CATSIGRSRLSYNEQFF. The CDR3 nucleotides read TGTGCCACCAGTATCGGGAGGAGTAGATTGTCCTACAATGAGCAGTTCTTC.

The chain employs TRBV5-6 and TRBJ2-7; D is possibly TRBD1 (6 bases). Germline loops: CDR1 SGHDT, CDR2 YYEEEE. Deletions cut 5 bases from V and 0 bases from J, with 12 bases between. CDR3 size: 14 residues. The CDR3: CASRLKDSSYEQYF. In nucleotides, the CDR3 is TGTGCCAGCAGACTAAAGGACAGCTCCTACGAGCAGTACTTC. The full variable domain, with the rest looked up from reference TRBV5-6 and TRBJ2-7, is DAGVTQSPTHLIKTRGQQVTLRCSPKSGHDTVSWYQQALGQGPQFIFQYYEEEERQRGNFPDRFSGHQFPNYSSELNVNALLLGDSALYLCASRLKDSSYEQYFGPGTRLTVT.

The chain is built from TRBV5-6 and TRBJ2-7; 8 bases map to TRBD1. CDR1 SGHDT and CDR2 YYEEEE come from the germline V gene. The CDR3 has 15 residues. J gave up 3 bases and V 4 bases, and 9 bases lay outside the gene matches. The CDR3 reads CASSPLDRVGYEQYF. In DNA, the CDR3 is TGTGCCAGCAGCCCCTTGGACAGGGTAGGCTACGAGCAGTACTTC.

The genes are TRBV5-1 and TRBJ2-4; D is unclear. Per germline, CDR1 SGHRS and CDR2 YFSETQ. The CDR3 length is 14 residues. Trimming took off 0 bases at V and 0 bases at J, with 4 bases between the two ends. CDR3 coding DNA: TGCGCCAGCAGCTTGGTGGCAGCCAAAAACATTCAGTACTTC. It is translated as CASSLVAAKNIQYF.

This clonotype was counted at least ten times. The chain carries TRBV5-1 and TRBJ2-2; the D gene is possibly TRBD1 (5 bases). The CDR3 consists of 15 residues. CDR1 is SGHRS and CDR2 is YFSETQ in the germline V gene. V lost 3 bases and J 3 bases, leaving 12 bases between the germline ends. This CDR3 is CASSSTGADTGELFF. The CDR3 nucleotides are TGCGCCAGCAGCTCAACAGGTGCGGACACCGGGGAGCTGTTTTTT.

The gene calls are TRBV9 and TRBJ2-5, with TRBD1 matching over 8 bases. Germline V gene data show CDR1 as SGDLS and CDR2 as YYNGEE. The V segment lost 3 bases and the J segment 4 bases; nucleotides outside the gene matches: 11. CDR3 length: 16 residues. The CDR3 region is CASSAGRTGMAETQYF. CDR3 bases: TGTGCCAGCAGCGCCGGCCGGACAGGGATGGCAGAGACCCAGTACTTC.